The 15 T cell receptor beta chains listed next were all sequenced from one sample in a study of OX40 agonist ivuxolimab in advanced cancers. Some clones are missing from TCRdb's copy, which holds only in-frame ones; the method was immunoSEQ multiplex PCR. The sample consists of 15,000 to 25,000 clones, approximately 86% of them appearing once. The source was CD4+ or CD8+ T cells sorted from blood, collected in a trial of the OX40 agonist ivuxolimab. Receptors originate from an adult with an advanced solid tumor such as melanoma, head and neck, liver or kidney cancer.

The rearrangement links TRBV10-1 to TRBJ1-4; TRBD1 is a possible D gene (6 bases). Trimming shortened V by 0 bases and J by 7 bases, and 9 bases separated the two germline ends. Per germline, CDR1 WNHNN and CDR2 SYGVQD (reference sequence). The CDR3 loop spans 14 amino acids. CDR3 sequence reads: CASSESGAVEKLFF. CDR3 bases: TGCGCCAGCAGTGAGTCGGGGGCGGTTGAAAAACTGTTTTTT.

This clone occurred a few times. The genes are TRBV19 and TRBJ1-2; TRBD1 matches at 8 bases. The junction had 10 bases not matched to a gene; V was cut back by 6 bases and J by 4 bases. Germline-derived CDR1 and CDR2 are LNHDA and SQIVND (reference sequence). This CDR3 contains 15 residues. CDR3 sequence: CASSLLTGVGYGYTF. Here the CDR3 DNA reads TGTGCCAGTAGCCTACTGACAGGGGTGGGCTATGGCTACACCTTC.

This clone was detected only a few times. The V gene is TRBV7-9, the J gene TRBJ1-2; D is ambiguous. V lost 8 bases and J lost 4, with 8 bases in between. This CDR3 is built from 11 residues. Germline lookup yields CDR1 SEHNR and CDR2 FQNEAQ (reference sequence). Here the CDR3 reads CASGQIYGYTF. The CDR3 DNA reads TGTGCCAGCGGGCAGATCTATGGCTACACCTTC.

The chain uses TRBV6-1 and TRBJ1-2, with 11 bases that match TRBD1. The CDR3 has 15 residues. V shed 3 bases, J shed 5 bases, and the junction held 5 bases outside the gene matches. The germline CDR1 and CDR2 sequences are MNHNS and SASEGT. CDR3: CASSDSGQGVYGYTF. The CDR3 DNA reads TGTGCCAGCAGTGACTCGGGACAGGGGGTTTATGGCTACACCTTC.

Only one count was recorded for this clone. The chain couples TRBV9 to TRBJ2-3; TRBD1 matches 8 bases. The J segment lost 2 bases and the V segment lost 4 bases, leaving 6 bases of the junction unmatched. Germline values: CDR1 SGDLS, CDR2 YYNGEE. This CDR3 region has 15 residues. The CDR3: CASSSQGASTDTQYF. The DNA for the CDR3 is TGTGCCAGCAGCTCTCAGGGGGCCTCCACAGATACGCAGTATTTT.

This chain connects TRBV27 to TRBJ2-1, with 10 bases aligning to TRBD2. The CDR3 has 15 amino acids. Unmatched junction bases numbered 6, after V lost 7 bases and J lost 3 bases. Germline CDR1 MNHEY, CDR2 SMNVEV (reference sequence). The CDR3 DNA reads TGTGCCAGCATCCTGCAGCGGGGGGGCTACAATGAGCAGTTCTTC. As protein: CASILQRGGYNEQFF.

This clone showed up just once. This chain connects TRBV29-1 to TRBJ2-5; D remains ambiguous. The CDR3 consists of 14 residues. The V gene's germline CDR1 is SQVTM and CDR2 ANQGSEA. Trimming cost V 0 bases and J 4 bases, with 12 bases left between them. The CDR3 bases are TGCAGCGTTGAAGATTTAAGGGCTGGAGAGACCCAGTACTTC. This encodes CSVEDLRAGETQYF.

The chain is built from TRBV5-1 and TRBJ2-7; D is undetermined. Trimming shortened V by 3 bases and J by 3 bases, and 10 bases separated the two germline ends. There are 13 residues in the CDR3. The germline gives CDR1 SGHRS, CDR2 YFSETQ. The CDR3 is CASSSTRDYEQYF. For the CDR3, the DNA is TGCGCCAGCAGCTCGACAAGAGACTACGAGCAGTACTTC.

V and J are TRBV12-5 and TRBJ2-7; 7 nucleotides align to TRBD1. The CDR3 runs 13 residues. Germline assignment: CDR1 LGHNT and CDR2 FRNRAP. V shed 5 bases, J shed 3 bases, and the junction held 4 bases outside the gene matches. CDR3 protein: CASGIAGGYEQYF. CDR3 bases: TGTGCTAGTGGTATAGCAGGGGGCTACGAGCAGTACTTC. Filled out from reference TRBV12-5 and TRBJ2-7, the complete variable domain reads DARVTQTPRHKVTEMGQEVTMRCQPILGHNTVFWYRQTMMQGLELLAYFRNRAPLDDSGMPKDRFSAEMPDATLATLKIQPSEPRDSAVYFCASGIAGGYEQYFGPGTRLTVT.

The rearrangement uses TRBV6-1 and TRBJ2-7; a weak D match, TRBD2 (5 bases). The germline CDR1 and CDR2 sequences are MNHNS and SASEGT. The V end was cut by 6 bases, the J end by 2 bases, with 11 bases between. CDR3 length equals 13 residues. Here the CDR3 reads CASRKDGTYEQYF. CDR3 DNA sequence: TGTGCCAGCAGGAAGGACGGGACCTACGAGCAGTACTTC.

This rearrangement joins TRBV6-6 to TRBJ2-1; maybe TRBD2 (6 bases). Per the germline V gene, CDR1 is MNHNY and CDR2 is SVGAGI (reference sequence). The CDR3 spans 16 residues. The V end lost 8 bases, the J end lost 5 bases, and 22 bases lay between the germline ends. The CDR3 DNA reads TGTGCCAGCCGATACTCGGGACTGGGTCTAAACAATGAGCAGTTCTTC. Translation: CASRYSGLGLNNEQFF.

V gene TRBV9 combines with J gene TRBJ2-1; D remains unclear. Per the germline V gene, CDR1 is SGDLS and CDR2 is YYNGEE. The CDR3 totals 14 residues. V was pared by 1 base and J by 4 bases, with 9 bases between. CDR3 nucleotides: TGTGCCAGCAGCGTAATGAGTGAATACAATGAGCAGTTCTTC. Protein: CASSVMSEYNEQFF.

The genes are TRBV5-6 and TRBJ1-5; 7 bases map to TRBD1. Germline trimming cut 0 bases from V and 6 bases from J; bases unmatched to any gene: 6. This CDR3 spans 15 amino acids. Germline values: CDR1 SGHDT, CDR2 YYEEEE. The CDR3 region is CASSLVRDSRQPQHF. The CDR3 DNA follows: TGTGCCAGCAGCTTGGTACGGGACAGCCGTCAGCCCCAGCATTTT.

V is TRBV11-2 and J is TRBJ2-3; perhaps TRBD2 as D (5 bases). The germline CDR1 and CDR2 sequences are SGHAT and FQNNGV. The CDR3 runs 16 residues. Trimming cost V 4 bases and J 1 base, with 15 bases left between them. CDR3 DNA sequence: TGTGCCAGCAGCTCTACCGGGGTTTTGGGCACAGATACGCAGTATTTT. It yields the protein CASSSTGVLGTDTQYF.

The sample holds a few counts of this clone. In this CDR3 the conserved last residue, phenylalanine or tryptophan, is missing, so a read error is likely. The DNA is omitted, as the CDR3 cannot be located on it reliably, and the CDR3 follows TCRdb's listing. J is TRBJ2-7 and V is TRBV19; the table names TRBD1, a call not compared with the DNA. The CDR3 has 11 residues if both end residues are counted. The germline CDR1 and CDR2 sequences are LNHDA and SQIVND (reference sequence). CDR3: CASLLKPTGRI.